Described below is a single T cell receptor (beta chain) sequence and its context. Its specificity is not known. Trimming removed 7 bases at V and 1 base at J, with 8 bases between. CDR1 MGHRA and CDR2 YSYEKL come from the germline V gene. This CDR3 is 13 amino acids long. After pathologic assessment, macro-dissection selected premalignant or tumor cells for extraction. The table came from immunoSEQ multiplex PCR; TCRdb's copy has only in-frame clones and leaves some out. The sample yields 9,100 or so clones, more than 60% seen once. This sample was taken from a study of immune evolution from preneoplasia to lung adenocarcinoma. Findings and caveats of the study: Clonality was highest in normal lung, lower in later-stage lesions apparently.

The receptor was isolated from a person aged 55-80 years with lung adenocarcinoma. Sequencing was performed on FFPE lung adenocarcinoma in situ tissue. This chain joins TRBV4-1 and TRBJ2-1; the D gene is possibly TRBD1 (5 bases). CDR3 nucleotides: TGCGCCAGCAAAGGGGCTTCCTACAATGAGCAGTTCTTC. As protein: CASKGASYNEQFF.